This T cell receptor beta chain stems from a study of neurological immune-mediated disorders. Findings and caveats of the study: Expanded clones shared no identical CDR3 amino acid sequences across subjects, which suggested private TCR-beta repertoires in all groups. TCR clonal expansion peaked in HTLV-1-associated myelopathy patients and was lowest in multiple sclerosis patients. Phylogenetic grouping assigned the repertoires of 18 of 34 multiple sclerosis patients to a single related-CDR3 cluster, which may represent a signature.

Trimming removed 3 bases from V and 10 bases from J, with 15 bases in between. The CDR3 extends over 12 amino acids. Germline V lookup: CDR1 DFQATT, CDR2 SNEGSKA (reference sequence). This clonotype was counted ten times or more. Its target is unknown. Template-switch 5'RACE cDNA synthesis added a 10-nucleotide unique molecular identifier. Via MiXCR, TCRdb re-called the 5' RACE reads, giving one row per CDR3 protein. The sample yields 40,000 to 55,000 distinct CDR3 sequences, approximately 3% seen once. Sequencing was done on a sample of PBMCs. The chain uses TRBV20-1 and TRBJ1-2; D might be TRBD1 (6 bases). This receptor was identified in a woman aged 45-60 years with multiple sclerosis. CDR3 nucleotides: TGCAGTGCTAGTCCCTCAGGGGCGGACTACACCTTC. Amino acids: CSASPSGADYTF.